The 20 T cell receptor beta chains presented below share a single source sample, sequenced in a study of memory CD4+ T cells and cytomegalovirus serostatus. Single viable CD3+CD4+CD8-CD45RO+ cells were sorted as the memory CD4+ T cells. Clones were sequenced by immunoSEQ multiplex PCR, and TCRdb holds only the in-frame ones, with some missing. The table lists tens of thousands of clones, about 73% of them singletons. The sequenced sample consisted of memory CD4+ T cells from blood. These TCRs come from an adult in good health and CMV-seropositive.

Only a few counts were recorded for this clone. The gene calls are TRBV25-1 and TRBJ2-4, with unresolved D. Trimming took off 3 bases at V and 7 bases at J, with 10 bases between the two ends. The CDR3 is 13 residues long. Germline-derived CDR1 and CDR2 are MGHDK and SYGVNS. The CDR3 DNA sequence: TGTGCCAGCAGTGAGGTTGGCACGAACATTCAGTACTTC. This sequence encodes CASSEVGTNIQYF.

The V call is TRBV5-5, the J call TRBJ2-7; D perhaps matches TRBD2 (6 bases). The CDR3 totals 14 residues. Looked up from germline, CDR1 is SGHKS and CDR2 is YYEKEE (reference sequence). Trimming took 4 bases from V and 2 from J, leaving 13 bases between them. The CDR3 coding sequence is TGTGCCAGCAGCCCTCTTCCGGGGGCCTACGAGCAGTACGTC. Translating it yields CASSPLPGAYEQYV.

The chain links TRBV6-1 to TRBJ2-5, with 9 bases identical to TRBD2. The germline V gene encodes CDR1 MNHNS and CDR2 SASEGT. The J segment lost 5 bases and the V segment lost 4 bases, leaving 8 bases of the junction unmatched. The CDR3 covers 15 residues. Written as DNA, the CDR3 is TGTGCCAGCAGTGTGGCGGGAGGGGGTATGGAGACCCAGTACTTC. It specifies CASSVAGGGMETQYF.

The chain uses TRBV5-1 and TRBJ2-5; possible D gene TRBD1, 6 bases. CDR3 size: 16 residues. V dropped 4 bases and J dropped 5 bases, with 21 bases sitting between them. The germline gives CDR1 SGHRS, CDR2 YFSETQ. CDR3 region: CASSPFSFGGIETQYF. In DNA, the CDR3 is TGCGCCAGCAGCCCGTTCTCCTTTGGGGGCATCGAGACCCAGTACTTC.

Notes on this clone: Other nucleotide sequences from this sample produce the same CDR3. CDR3 amino acids: CASSAGTGYGYTF. The CDR3 nucleotides read TGTGCCAGCAGCGCCGGGACAGGGTATGGCTACACCTTC. The chain is built from TRBV2 and TRBJ1-2, with 9 bases identical to TRBD1. Germline CDR1 is SNHLY and CDR2 is FYNNEI. The V segment lost 6 bases and the J segment 5 bases; nucleotides outside the gene matches: 4. This CDR3 has 13 residues.

This clone appeared a single time. The chain recombines TRBV11-2 with TRBJ1-2; no definite D call. Per germline, CDR1 SGHAT and CDR2 FQNNGV. The V end was cut by 1 base, the J end by 4 bases, with 7 bases between. The CDR3 loop spans 13 amino acids. The CDR3 protein is CASSLAGSYGYTF. CDR3 sequence (DNA): TGTGCCAGCAGCTTAGCCGGGTCCTATGGCTACACCTTC.

This clone appeared a few times. The chain combines TRBV18 with TRBJ1-2; D possibly corresponds to TRBD1 (5 bases). The germline V gene has CDR1 KGHSH and CDR2 LQKENI. V was cut by 6 bases and J by 2 bases, with 16 bases left in between. This CDR3 is 15 amino acids long. The CDR3 nucleotides read TGTGCCAGCTCGCGGGACGGCTCGATCAACTATGGCTACACCTTC. This translates into CASSRDGSINYGYTF. Based on the CDR3 plus reference TRBV18 and TRBJ1-2, the full variable domain is NAGVMQNPRHLVRRRGQEARLRCSPMKGHSHVYWYRQLPEEGLKFMVYLQKENIIDESGMPKERFSAEFPKEGPSILRIQQVVRGDSAAYFCASSRDGSINYGYTFGSGTRLTVV.

Details on this clone: This specimen includes other DNA sequences encoding the same CDR3. The J gene is TRBJ1-5, the V gene TRBV30; 7 nucleotides match TRBD1. The ends lost 4 bases at V and 1 base at J; junction bases unmatched: 1. This CDR3 region has 13 residues. Germline lookup yields CDR1 GTSNPN and CDR2 SVGIG (reference sequence). In DNA form, the CDR3 reads TGTGCCTGGACAGGGGGGAGCAATCAGCCCCAGCATTTT. Its translation: CAWTGGSNQPQHF.

V usage is TRBV25-1 and J usage is TRBJ2-3; D may be TRBD2 (7 bases). V lost 8 bases to trimming and J lost 2 bases, with 14 bases between them. Germline values: CDR1 MGHDK, CDR2 SYGVNS. The CDR3 consists of 14 residues. CDR3 sequence (DNA): TGTGCCAGCGGCGGGGGCGACTACACAGATACGCAGTATTTT. The encoded protein is CASGGGDYTDTQYF.

The rearrangement uses TRBV30 and TRBJ1-5; D not resolved. Trimming cost V 2 bases and J 2 bases, with 7 bases left between them. This CDR3 region has 13 residues. Germline values: CDR1 GTSNPN, CDR2 SVGIG (reference sequence). The CDR3 sequence: CAWSLRGNQPQHF. DNA for the CDR3: TGTGCCTGGAGTCTAAGGGGCAATCAGCCCCAGCATTTT.

This clone was counted a single time. The CDR3 bases are TGTGCCAGCAGCTTTTTTTCTCCCCCAAATGAGCAGTTCTTC. Its protein is CASSFFSPPNEQFF. The chain has TRBV7-2 and TRBJ2-1; D gene ambiguous. The V and J ends lost 3 bases and 7 bases respectively, with 13 bases between them. The germline V gene has CDR1 SGHTA and CDR2 FQGNSA. This CDR3 has 14 amino acids.

The rearrangement uses TRBV18 and TRBJ1-1; 7 bases line up with TRBD1. The CDR3 has 17 amino acids. V trimming: 3 bases; J trimming: 4 bases; junction bases outside the gene matches: 14. The V gene's germline CDR1 is KGHSH and CDR2 LQKENI. CDR3 nucleotide sequence: TGTGCCAGCTCACCCGACGCCGGTATTGCAGGGGGCACTGAAGCTTTCTTT. The encoded protein is CASSPDAGIAGGTEAFF.

The V gene is TRBV5-1, the J gene TRBJ2-2, with D hard to call. V was cut by 1 base and J by 7 bases, with 14 bases left in between. The CDR3 totals 15 residues. CDR1 is SGHRS, CDR2 YFSETQ, per germline. The CDR3 sequence: CASSLSRPRDGELFF. As DNA, the CDR3 is TGCGCCAGCAGCTTGTCCCGACCCCGAGACGGGGAGCTGTTTTTT.

A single count supports this clone. The chain employs TRBV5-4 and TRBJ2-1; possible D gene TRBD1, 5 bases. The CDR3 loop spans 13 amino acids. Trimming stripped 4 bases from V and 4 bases from J, with 9 bases between. CDR1 is SGHNT, CDR2 YYREEE, per germline (reference sequence). CDR3 protein: CASSQGPYNEQFF. Written as DNA, the CDR3 is TGTGCCAGCAGCCAGGGCCCTTACAATGAGCAGTTCTTC.

This clone was observed a handful of times. The V and J genes are TRBV6-1 and TRBJ1-5; D not certain. This CDR3 has 14 residues. V lost 6 bases and J 6 bases, leaving 15 bases between the germline ends. Looked up from germline, CDR1 is MNHNS and CDR2 is SASEGT. CDR3 in DNA: TGTGCCAGCAGAGAACGGGGAGTAAGTCAGCCCCAGCATTTT. Amino acid sequence: CASRERGVSQPQHF.

The V gene is TRBV7-9, the J gene TRBJ2-3; 7 nucleotides align to TRBD1. In germline, CDR1 is SEHNR, CDR2 FQNEAQ (reference sequence). CDR3 length: 15 residues. V lost 1 base and J lost 4; bases outside the gene matches: 5. CDR3 sequence: CASSLEGAGADTQYF. The CDR3 DNA is TGTGCCAGCAGCTTAGAGGGGGCAGGAGCAGATACGCAGTATTTT.

In this sample, this clone turned up a few times. The chain employs TRBV27 and TRBJ2-1; either TRBD1 or TRBD2 may supply D (6 bases each). V lost 2 bases to trimming and J lost 10 bases, with 15 bases between them. This CDR3 contains 14 residues. Germline V lookup: CDR1 MNHEY, CDR2 SMNVEV (reference sequence). For the CDR3, the DNA is TGTGCCAGCAGTTTAAGGGGGGTAGCCCCCGAGCAGTTCTTC. It encodes CASSLRGVAPEQFF.

This clone was seen more than once but under ten times. The chain combines TRBV4-3 with TRBJ1-2, with TRBD1 identical over 9 bases. The germline V gene has CDR1 LGHNA and CDR2 YSLEER. V trimming: 1 base; J trimming: 6 bases; junction bases outside the gene matches: 0. CDR3 length equals 13 residues. CDR3 region: CASSQGTGDGYTF. The CDR3 DNA is TGCGCCAGCAGCCAAGGGACAGGGGATGGCTACACCTTC.

The J gene is TRBJ2-4, the V gene TRBV7-9; 9 nucleotides align to TRBD1. The V gene's germline CDR1 is SEHNR and CDR2 FQNEAQ (reference sequence). With 5 bases clipped from V and 3 bases from J, the junction kept 14 bases outside the gene matches. CDR3 length: 18 residues. The CDR3 coding sequence is TGTGCCAGCAGCCCAAAACTACCGGGACAGGGACACAAAAACATTCAGTACTTC. Translating gives CASSPKLPGQGHKNIQYF.

The chain couples TRBV11-3 to TRBJ2-2, with D maybe TRBD1 (5 bases). CDR1 and CDR2 (germline): SGHNT, YENEEA. This CDR3 comprises 15 residues. The V gene lost 5 bases and the J gene lost 3 bases, with 13 bases spanning the gap. CDR3 loop: CASSDQGWDTGELFF. In DNA, the CDR3 is TGTGCCAGCAGCGATCAGGGATGGGACACCGGGGAGCTGTTTTTT. The whole variable domain, remainder taken from reference TRBV11-3 and TRBJ2-2, is EAGVVQSPRYKIIEKKQPVAFWCNPISGHNTLYWYLQNLGQGPELLIRYENEEAVDDSQLPKDRFSAERLKGVDSTLKIQPAELGDSAVYLCASSDQGWDTGELFFGEGSRLTVL.